These T cell receptor beta chains were read from a single sample in a study of blood T cells in healthy people across ages. TCRdb re-called the 5' RACE reads with MiXCR, one entry per CDR3 protein. Counted here are 700,000 to 900,000 distinct CDR3 sequences, roughly 24% occurring once; the ten biggest clones make up approximately 2.9%. This sample also belongs to another study, concerning T cells of mothers and their children.

The sample taken for sequencing was blood. All receptors come from a boy aged 5-17 years in good health. CDR3s include the opening cysteine and the closing phenylalanine or tryptophan. The order of the fields is CDR3 DNA, CDR3 protein, V gene, D gene, clone size, J gene, CDR3 length. The D gene is left open where the match is weak. Size is omitted from some rows. Given values are once, few, many or a class for expanded clones.

CDR3nt: TGCGCCAGCAGCTTGGGCGTAGCGGGGGACCAAGAGACCCAGTACTTC
CDR3aa: CASSLGVAGDQETQYF
v_gene: TRBV5-1
d_gene: TRBD2
abundance: .
j_gene: TRBJ2-5
len: 16

CDR3nt: TGTGCCAGCAGTGACAGGACAGGGTGGGATGAAAAACTGTTTTTT
CDR3aa: CASSDRTGWDEKLFF
v_gene: TRBV25-1
d_gene: TRBD1
abundance: .
j_gene: TRBJ1-4
len: 15

CDR3nt: TGTGCCAGCAGCCCCCGCGGCGAGACAAACTATGGCTACACCTTC
CDR3aa: CASSPRGETNYGYTF
v_gene: TRBV13
d_gene: .
abundance: .
j_gene: TRBJ1-2
len: 15

CDR3nt: TGTGCCAGCAGGGCCCCCCCGCGGTTGGACGCCAAAAACATTCAGTACTTC
CDR3aa: CASRAPPRLDAKNIQYF
v_gene: TRBV7-9
d_gene: .
abundance: .
j_gene: TRBJ2-4
len: 17

CDR3nt: TGTGCCAGCAGCTCGCCGACAGGGCCGAGGACCGGGGAGCTGTTTTTT
CDR3aa: CASSSPTGPRTGELFF
v_gene: TRBV5-4
d_gene: TRBD1
abundance: .
j_gene: TRBJ2-2
len: 16

CDR3nt: TGCGCCAGCAGCCACCCGGGGCAACTTATAGAAGCTTTCTTT
CDR3aa: CASSHPGQLIEAFF
v_gene: TRBV4-1
d_gene: .
abundance: few
j_gene: TRBJ1-1
len: 14

CDR3nt: TGTGCCATCAGTGAAGTCAGGGGGCCGTTAACTAACTATGGCTACACCTTC
CDR3aa: CAISEVRGPLTNYGYTF
v_gene: TRBV10-3
d_gene: TRBD1
abundance: few
j_gene: TRBJ1-2
len: 17

CDR3nt: TGTGCCAGCAGCGTCGGGGGCCCTTGGGATTCACCCCTCCACTTT
CDR3aa: CASSVGGPWDSPLHF
v_gene: TRBV9
d_gene: .
abundance: few
j_gene: TRBJ1-6
len: 15

CDR3nt: TGCAGCACACGAGCGGGGGAGCAGTTCTTC
CDR3aa: CSTRAGEQFF
v_gene: TRBV29-1
d_gene: TRBD2
abundance: .
j_gene: TRBJ2-1
len: 10

CDR3nt: TGTGCCAGCAGTAGGGATAGCGGGGGGGTTTACAATGAGCAGTTCTTC
CDR3aa: CASSRDSGGVYNEQFF
v_gene: TRBV12-3/TRBV12-4
d_gene: TRBD2
abundance: .
j_gene: TRBJ2-1
len: 16

CDR3nt: TGCAGTGTCAGAGGAGGATTGCGGGGGGTCAGCTCCTACGAGCAGTACTTC
CDR3aa: CSVRGGLRGVSSYEQYF
v_gene: TRBV20-1
d_gene: TRBD2
abundance: .
j_gene: TRBJ2-7
len: 17

CDR3nt: TGCAGCGTTGCCCCGACAGGGAGAAATGAGCAGTTCTTC
CDR3aa: CSVAPTGRNEQFF
v_gene: TRBV29-1
d_gene: TRBD1
abundance: .
j_gene: TRBJ2-1
len: 13

CDR3nt: TGTGCCAGCAGCTTAACACCGACCGGGTCAGATACGCAGTATTTT
CDR3aa: CASSLTPTGSDTQYF
v_gene: TRBV7-2
d_gene: .
abundance: .
j_gene: TRBJ2-3
len: 15

CDR3nt: TGTGCCAGCAGTATCACAGGGGATCCGTACTTC
CDR3aa: CASSITGDPYF
v_gene: TRBV28
d_gene: TRBD1
abundance: few
j_gene: TRBJ2-7
len: 11

CDR3nt: TGTGCCAGCAGCGAACAAACAGGGTTGAACACTGAAGCTTTCTTT
CDR3aa: CASSEQTGLNTEAFF
v_gene: TRBV7-3
d_gene: .
abundance: .
j_gene: TRBJ1-1
len: 15

CDR3nt: TGTGCCAGCAGCTTAGCGGCGGGCGGGGAGACCCAGTACTTC
CDR3aa: CASSLAAGGETQYF
v_gene: TRBV7-2
d_gene: .
abundance: many
j_gene: TRBJ2-5
len: 14

CDR3nt: TGTGCCAGCAGCGCACCGGACAGTGGGGAAGTCCTCCACTTT
CDR3aa: CASSAPDSGEVLHF
v_gene: TRBV7-8
d_gene: .
abundance: .
j_gene: TRBJ1-6
len: 14

CDR3nt: TGCAGCGTTCACCGATCCGGGACAGGGGTTCTCTACAATGAGCAGTTCTTC
CDR3aa: CSVHRSGTGVLYNEQFF
v_gene: TRBV29-1
d_gene: TRBD1
abundance: .
j_gene: TRBJ2-1
len: 17

CDR3nt: TGTGCCAGCAGCCACAGCGGGGGCCTCTACAATGAGCAGTTCTTC
CDR3aa: CASSHSGGLYNEQFF
v_gene: TRBV7-2
d_gene: TRBD2
abundance: .
j_gene: TRBJ2-1
len: 15

CDR3nt: TGCAGTGCCGGGGGGGGTGGCTACACCTTC
CDR3aa: CSAGGGGYTF
v_gene: TRBV20-1
d_gene: .
abundance: .
j_gene: TRBJ1-2
len: 10

CDR3nt: TGCAGCGTTGGAACAGATCAGCCCCAGCATTTT
CDR3aa: CSVGTDQPQHF
v_gene: TRBV29-1
d_gene: .
abundance: few
j_gene: TRBJ1-5
len: 11

CDR3nt: TGTGCCAGCAGTTCCCCGGGGACTTGGTATGGCTACACCTTC
CDR3aa: CASSSPGTWYGYTF
v_gene: TRBV12-3/TRBV12-4
d_gene: .
abundance: .
j_gene: TRBJ1-2
len: 14

CDR3nt: TGTGCCAGCAGCTTGGATCACAGGGCCTATGGCTACACCTTC
CDR3aa: CASSLDHRAYGYTF
v_gene: TRBV5-6
d_gene: .
abundance: few
j_gene: TRBJ1-2
len: 14

CDR3nt: TGCGCCAGCAGCCCCGGGACTAGCGGCTCGATGATGAACACCGGGGAGCTGTTTTTT
CDR3aa: CASSPGTSGSMMNTGELFF
v_gene: TRBV5-1
d_gene: TRBD2
abundance: .
j_gene: TRBJ2-2
len: 19

CDR3nt: TGTGCCAGCAGCTCAGCCGGGACCCTCTATGGCTACACCTTC
CDR3aa: CASSSAGTLYGYTF
v_gene: TRBV7-9
d_gene: .
abundance: .
j_gene: TRBJ1-2
len: 14

CDR3nt: TGTGCCAGCAGTTCGGGCCGCAAAAGCTATGGCTACACCTTC
CDR3aa: CASSSGRKSYGYTF
v_gene: TRBV12-3/TRBV12-4
d_gene: .
abundance: few
j_gene: TRBJ1-2
len: 14

CDR3nt: TGTGCCACCAGTGATACCGACAGGTACAATGAGCAGTTCTTC
CDR3aa: CATSDTDRYNEQFF
v_gene: TRBV24-1
d_gene: .
abundance: .
j_gene: TRBJ2-1
len: 14

CDR3nt: TGTGCCAGCAGCTTAGGGCGGACCTATGGCTACGAGCAGTACTTC
CDR3aa: CASSLGRTYGYEQYF
v_gene: TRBV7-8
d_gene: .
abundance: .
j_gene: TRBJ2-7
len: 15

CDR3nt: TGCAGTGCAAGGAGGTCCTTACAAAAACTGTTTTTT
CDR3aa: CSARRSLQKLFF
v_gene: TRBV20-1
d_gene: .
abundance: few
j_gene: TRBJ1-4
len: 12

CDR3nt: TGTGCCAGCAGCCGCGGACAGGGGGTAAACGAGCAGTACTTC
CDR3aa: CASSRGQGVNEQYF
v_gene: TRBV6-5
d_gene: TRBD1
abundance: .
j_gene: TRBJ2-7
len: 14

CDR3nt: TGTGCCAGCAGTGCGAATCTACTTCCCGGCCGGGGAGGCTACACCTTC
CDR3aa: CASSANLLPGRGGYTF
v_gene: TRBV25-1
d_gene: .
abundance: .
j_gene: TRBJ1-2
len: 16

CDR3nt: TGTGCTAGTGGTTTGGGGCCCTACGAGCAGTACTTC
CDR3aa: CASGLGPYEQYF
v_gene: TRBV12-5
d_gene: .
abundance: .
j_gene: TRBJ2-7
len: 12

CDR3nt: TGTGCCAGCAGAAGCGGGGAGGGCACTGAAGCTTTCTTT
CDR3aa: CASRSGEGTEAFF
v_gene: TRBV2
d_gene: .
abundance: few
j_gene: TRBJ1-1
len: 13

CDR3nt: TGTGCCAGCAGCGGGATGGTGGGCGAGCGGTACTTC
CDR3aa: CASSGMVGERYF
v_gene: TRBV9
d_gene: .
abundance: .
j_gene: TRBJ2-1
len: 12

CDR3nt: TGTGCCATCAGTGAGACTAGCTCCTACAATGAGCAGTTCTTC
CDR3aa: CAISETSSYNEQFF
v_gene: TRBV10-3
d_gene: .
abundance: .
j_gene: TRBJ2-1
len: 14

CDR3nt: TGTGCTTCGGGTCCGCAGTACTTC
CDR3aa: CASGPQYF
v_gene: TRBV30
d_gene: .
abundance: few
j_gene: TRBJ2-5
len: 8

CDR3nt: TGTGCCCGTGGACGGCCAGAAAACACTGAAGCTTTCTTT
CDR3aa: CARGRPENTEAFF
v_gene: TRBV30
d_gene: .
abundance: .
j_gene: TRBJ1-1
len: 13

CDR3nt: TGCAGTGCTCCCACTGGGGGACGGGGCATTCAGTACTTC
CDR3aa: CSAPTGGRGIQYF
v_gene: TRBV20-1
d_gene: .
abundance: .
j_gene: TRBJ2-4
len: 13

CDR3nt: TGTGCCAGCAGCTTATTTTTGGGGACGGGGGGCTACGAGCAGTACTTC
CDR3aa: CASSLFLGTGGYEQYF
v_gene: TRBV7-2
d_gene: TRBD2
abundance: .
j_gene: TRBJ2-7
len: 16

CDR3nt: TGCGCCAGCAGCTCGGCGGCAGGGGCACGAGAGACCCAGTACTTC
CDR3aa: CASSSAAGARETQYF
v_gene: TRBV5-1
d_gene: .
abundance: few
j_gene: TRBJ2-5
len: 15

CDR3nt: TGCGCCAGCAGCGAAGGGACATCCTCGTATGGCTACACCTTC
CDR3aa: CASSEGTSSYGYTF
v_gene: TRBV5-1
d_gene: .
abundance: .
j_gene: TRBJ1-2
len: 14

CDR3nt: TGTGCCAGCAGTTACTCGTCGGCCATAGCCAAAAACATTCAGTACTTC
CDR3aa: CASSYSSAIAKNIQYF
v_gene: TRBV6-2/TRBV6-3
d_gene: .
abundance: .
j_gene: TRBJ2-4
len: 16

CDR3nt: TGCACCAGCAGCTTGTCAGGGGAGCTGTTTTTT
CDR3aa: CTSSLSGELFF
v_gene: TRBV5-1
d_gene: .
abundance: .
j_gene: TRBJ2-2
len: 11

CDR3nt: TGTGCCAGCAGCCAAGTTGACAGGCCGTTCTATGGCTACACCTTC
CDR3aa: CASSQVDRPFYGYTF
v_gene: TRBV3-1
d_gene: .
abundance: few
j_gene: TRBJ1-2
len: 15

CDR3nt: TGTGCCAGCAGCTTCCAGGGTGGGTTTGGAAACATTCAGTACTTC
CDR3aa: CASSFQGGFGNIQYF
v_gene: TRBV11-1
d_gene: .
abundance: .
j_gene: TRBJ2-4
len: 15

CDR3nt: TGTGCCAGCAGAGCAGGACTAGCGGGGAAAACAGATACGCAGTATTTT
CDR3aa: CASRAGLAGKTDTQYF
v_gene: TRBV2
d_gene: TRBD2
abundance: few
j_gene: TRBJ2-3
len: 16

CDR3nt: TGTGCCAGCAGCCCCCCACCGATGGGAAATAAAGAGACCCAGTACTTC
CDR3aa: CASSPPPMGNKETQYF
v_gene: TRBV7-2
d_gene: .
abundance: .
j_gene: TRBJ2-5
len: 16

CDR3nt: TGTGCCAGCAGTTACTCGGGAGGGGTAGAGGCTTTCTTT
CDR3aa: CASSYSGGVEAFF
v_gene: TRBV6-5
d_gene: .
abundance: .
j_gene: TRBJ1-1
len: 13

CDR3nt: TGTGCCAGCAGCGCACCTGGACTAGGCGCGACCCAGTACTTC
CDR3aa: CASSAPGLGATQYF
v_gene: TRBV7-2
d_gene: TRBD2
abundance: .
j_gene: TRBJ2-5
len: 14

CDR3nt: TGTGCCAGCAGCTTAACGGACAGGGGCTGGAGGAGCTCCTACAATGAGCAGTTCTTC
CDR3aa: CASSLTDRGWRSSYNEQFF
v_gene: TRBV7-2
d_gene: TRBD1
abundance: .
j_gene: TRBJ2-1
len: 19

CDR3nt: TGTGCCAGCAGCCCCGGACTAGCGGGGGGGAACACAGATACGCAGTATTTT
CDR3aa: CASSPGLAGGNTDTQYF
v_gene: TRBV7-9
d_gene: TRBD2
abundance: .
j_gene: TRBJ2-3
len: 17

CDR3nt: TGTGCCAGCAGCTTATTGGGGGCAGGGAGCTATGGCTACACCTTC
CDR3aa: CASSLLGAGSYGYTF
v_gene: TRBV27
d_gene: .
abundance: .
j_gene: TRBJ1-2
len: 15